Presented here are 28 T cell receptor beta chains from one specimen sequenced in a study of blood T cell repertoires in COVID-19. Some clones are missing from TCRdb's copy, which holds only in-frame ones; the method was immunoSEQ multiplex PCR. The sample lists 150,000 or so clones; approximately 88% were seen once. The sample taken for sequencing was PBMCs or T cells enriched from blood (not recorded which). Source of these receptors: a woman aged 55-70 years who had recovered from COVID-19.

The rearrangement uses TRBV7-2 and TRBJ1-6, with D uncertain. Trimming removed 2 bases at V and 5 bases at J, with 10 bases between. The CDR3 spans 15 residues. In germline, CDR1 is SGHTA, CDR2 FQGNSA. The CDR3 bases are TGTGCCAGCAGCTTAACCCTTACGGATAATTCACCCCTCCACTTT. Translating gives CASSLTLTDNSPLHF.

DNA for the CDR3: TGTGCCAGCAGCCCACCGGGACTAGATCCCGGTGAGCAGTTCTTC. This gives the protein CASSPPGLDPGEQFF. The rearrangement uses TRBV3-1 (or the pseudogene TRBV3-2) and TRBJ2-1; 8 bases line up with TRBD2. Germline V CDR1 and CDR2: LGHDT, YNNKEL (reference sequence). The CDR3 loop spans 15 amino acids. Trimming cost V 4 bases and J 9 bases; bases outside gene matches: 11.

This clone appeared once. The chain has TRBV6-5 and TRBJ2-2; D call uncertain. Germline V lookup: CDR1 MNHEY, CDR2 SVGAGI. CDR3 length: 12 amino acids. The V end lost 7 bases, the J end lost 4 bases, and 7 bases lay between the germline ends. The CDR3 here is CASTRGTGELFF. The CDR3 nucleotides read TGTGCCAGCACCCGCGGCACCGGGGAGCTGTTTTTT.

The chain combines TRBV5-1 with TRBJ1-4, with 10 bases that match TRBD1. The CDR3 sequence is 15 residues long. CDR1 and CDR2 (germline): SGHRS, YFSETQ. With 3 bases clipped from V and 6 bases from J, the junction kept 5 bases outside the gene matches. CDR3 sequence: CASSSAGTGDEKLFF. For the CDR3, the DNA is TGCGCCAGCAGCTCGGCCGGGACAGGGGATGAAAAACTGTTTTTT.

The chain combines TRBV18 with TRBJ1-2, with TRBD1 matching over 7 bases. V shed 4 bases and J 4 bases; nucleotides not matched to a gene: 12. In germline, CDR1 is KGHSH, CDR2 LQKENI. The CDR3 runs 16 residues. The CDR3 DNA follows: TGTGCCAGCTCACAAACGGCGGAGGGGGCCCCCTATGGCTACACCTTC. Protein: CASSQTAEGAPYGYTF.

The V and J genes are TRBV11-2 and TRBJ2-2; tentatively, D is TRBD1 (5 bases). V shed 0 bases and J shed 2 bases, with 7 bases lying between them. The CDR3 extends over 15 amino acids. Per the germline V gene, CDR1 is SGHAT and CDR2 is FQNNGV. The CDR3 coding sequence is TGTGCCAGCAGCTTAGACAGGACAAACACCGGGGAGCTGTTTTTT. Its translation is CASSLDRTNTGELFF.

V gene TRBV5-1 combines with J gene TRBJ2-2, with 14 bases identical to TRBD2. CDR3 length equals 17 residues. Trimming at V came to 0 bases and at J to 6 bases, leaving 4 bases not matched to a gene. Germline assignment: CDR1 SGHRS and CDR2 YFSETQ. DNA of the CDR3: TGCGCCAGCAGCTTGGCCGCGACTAGCGGGGGGGCCGGGGAGCTGTTTTTT. It yields the protein CASSLAATSGGAGELFF.

The gene calls are TRBV2 and TRBJ1-4; TRBD1 matches at 9 bases. The CDR3 runs to 16 residues. Germline V CDR1 and CDR2: SNHLY, FYNNEI. V was clipped by 6 bases and J by 2 bases; unmatched bases: 7. The CDR3 DNA reads as TGTGCCAGCAGGCGGACAGGGGTGTTTACTAATGAAAAACTGTTTTTT. Residues: CASRRTGVFTNEKLFF.

This clone was seen a single time. The chain couples TRBV5-4 to TRBJ1-1; no clear D. The CDR3 is 14 residues long. Germline V lookup: CDR1 SGHNT, CDR2 YYREEE (reference sequence). Trimming left V 0 bases short and J 3 bases short, with 9 bases between. The CDR3 nucleotides are TGTGCCAGCAGCTTGGCGGTAGGAGACACTGAAGCTTTCTTT. Protein: CASSLAVGDTEAFF. Complete variable domain (other parts from reference TRBV5-4 and TRBJ1-1): ETGVTQSPTHLIKTRGQQVTLRCSSQSGHNTVSWYQQALGQGPQFIFQYYREEENGRGNFPPRFSGLQFPNYSSELNVNALELDDSALYLCASSLAVGDTEAFFGQGTRLTVV.

The J gene is TRBJ2-7, the V gene TRBV3-1 (or the pseudogene TRBV3-2), with 9 bases matching TRBD2. CDR1 is LGHDT and CDR2 is YNNKEL in the germline V gene (reference sequence). There are 16 residues in the CDR3. Germline trimming cut 6 bases from V and 1 base from J; bases unmatched to any gene: 10. CDR3 coding DNA: TGTGCCAGCAGTCCGGGTACACTAGCGGGTTCCTACGAGCAGTACTTC. Translation: CASSPGTLAGSYEQYF.

This clone was detected once. The chain uses TRBV5-1 and TRBJ2-7; 9 nucleotides agree with TRBD2. J was trimmed by 0 bases and V by 2 bases; bases with no gene match: 6. CDR3 length equals 16 residues. Per germline, CDR1 SGHRS and CDR2 YFSETQ. The DNA of the CDR3 is TGCGCCAGCAGCTTAATCCTAGCGGGGAGCTCCTACGAGCAGTACTTC. Translation gives CASSLILAGSSYEQYF. The whole variable domain, filled in from reference TRBV5-1 and TRBJ2-7, reads KAGVTQTPRYLIKTRGQQVTLSCSPISGHRSVSWYQQTPGQGLQFLFEYFSETQRNKGNFPGRFSGRQFSNSRSEMNVSTLELGDSALYLCASSLILAGSSYEQYFGPGTRLTVT.

The chain has TRBV7-9 and TRBJ2-2; D is perhaps TRBD1 (6 bases). Trimming took off 3 bases at V and 2 bases at J, with 10 bases between the two ends. This CDR3 contains 15 residues. The V gene's germline CDR1 is SEHNR and CDR2 FQNEAQ (reference sequence). In DNA form, the CDR3 reads TGTGCCAGCAGCTTGGGGGCAGCTAACACCGGGGAGCTGTTTTTT. The encoded protein is CASSLGAANTGELFF.

This clone was seen only a few times. The chain uses TRBV5-1 and TRBJ1-1; the D is unclear. Germline-derived CDR1 and CDR2 are SGHRS and YFSETQ. Trimming removed 2 bases at V and 2 bases at J, with 7 bases between. The length of the CDR3 is 13 residues. DNA for the CDR3: TGCGCCAGCAGCTTCACTACAAACACTGAAGCTTTCTTT. It encodes CASSFTTNTEAFF.

J is TRBJ1-1 and V is TRBV3-1 (or the pseudogene TRBV3-2); D unresolved. The CDR3 contains 12 residues. Deletions cut 5 bases from V and 11 bases from J, with 15 bases between. Germline assignment: CDR1 LGHDT and CDR2 YNNKEL (reference sequence). DNA of the CDR3: TGTGCCAGCAGCTCGACCGCGGATATGGCTTTCTTT. Its translation: CASSSTADMAFF.

The chain couples TRBV5-1 to TRBJ2-5; no reliable D call. The CDR3 extends over 15 amino acids. The V end was cut by 4 bases, the J end by 2 bases, with 15 bases between. Germline values: CDR1 SGHRS, CDR2 YFSETQ. CDR3 sequence reads: CASSIQNSYQETQYF. For the CDR3, the DNA is TGCGCCAGCAGCATCCAGAACAGCTATCAAGAGACCCAGTACTTC.

V usage is TRBV19 and J usage is TRBJ1-1; D might be TRBD1 (5 bases). Germline CDR1 and CDR2: LNHDA and SQIVND (reference sequence). Trimming shortened V by 7 bases and J by 0 bases, and 15 bases separated the two germline ends. This CDR3 is built from 15 residues. The CDR3 loop reads CASNLGARMNTEAFF. As DNA, the CDR3 is TGTGCCAGTAACCTAGGGGCTCGCATGAACACTGAAGCTTTCTTT.

This chain links TRBV9 with TRBJ1-1; D uncertain. Trimming cost V 5 bases and J 1 base, with 9 bases left between them. The CDR3 spans 13 residues. CDR1 and CDR2 from the germline V gene are SGDLS and YYNGEE. The CDR3 reads CASSEQPNTEAFF. In nucleotides, the CDR3 is TGTGCCAGCAGTGAACAGCCGAACACTGAAGCTTTCTTT.

The gene calls are TRBV29-1 and TRBJ1-1, with D unresolved. The germline V and J ends were trimmed by 7 bases and 8 bases, with 14 bases remaining between them. The CDR3 totals 11 residues. CDR1 is SQVTM, CDR2 ANQGSEA, per germline. The CDR3 loop is CSAATPGEAFF. The CDR3 DNA follows: TGCAGCGCTGCGACACCGGGGGAAGCTTTCTTT.

This sequence joins TRBV7-2 and TRBJ2-7, with 10 bases matching TRBD2. J was trimmed by 7 bases and V by 3 bases; bases with no gene match: 12. This CDR3 is 16 amino acids long. Germline CDR1 SGHTA, CDR2 FQGNSA. The CDR3 is CASSFRTSGPKYEQYF. In nucleotides, the CDR3 is TGTGCCAGCAGCTTCCGGACTAGCGGACCGAAGTATGAGCAGTACTTC.

This clone was found once. The CDR3 loop reads CASVRGTGGTDTQYF. In DNA, the CDR3 is TGTGCCAGCGTAAGGGGGACAGGGGGCACAGATACGCAGTATTTT. The rearrangement joins TRBV7-8 to TRBJ2-3, with TRBD1 identical over 10 bases. With 8 bases clipped from V and 1 base from J, the junction kept 6 bases outside the gene matches. Germline loops: CDR1 SGHVS, CDR2 FQNEAQ. The CDR3 runs to 15 residues.

V and J are TRBV29-1 and TRBJ2-2; TRBD1 matches 10 bases. The CDR3 contains 14 residues. After removal of 7 bases from V and 6 bases from J, the junction contained 8 bases not matched to a gene. Germline V gene sequence: CDR1 SQVTM, CDR2 ANQGSEA. CDR3 coding DNA: TGCAGCGCTCGGGGACAGGGGAGGGCCGGGGAGCTGTTTTTT. Translating gives CSARGQGRAGELFF.

The J gene is TRBJ1-2, the V gene TRBV13; TRBD1 agrees at 10 bases. The CDR3 covers 12 residues. The V gene's germline CDR1 is PRHDT and CDR2 FYEKMQ (reference sequence). V trimming: 6 bases; J trimming: 11 bases; junction bases outside the gene matches: 6. This chain's CDR3 is CASRLWTGGYTF. DNA of the CDR3: TGTGCCAGCAGGCTTTGGACAGGGGGGTACACCTTC.

The rearrangement links TRBV29-1 to TRBJ2-1; TRBD1 matches at 7 bases. In germline, CDR1 is SQVTM, CDR2 ANQGSEA. Germline trimming cut 4 bases from V and 10 bases from J; bases unmatched to any gene: 7. The CDR3 runs 12 residues. In DNA, the CDR3 is TGCAGCGTTGGGGGCCAAGGGGGCGAGCAGTTCTTC. It is translated as CSVGGQGGEQFF.

The chain carries TRBV7-9 and TRBJ2-3; D ambiguous. This CDR3 comprises 14 residues. Germline-derived CDR1 and CDR2 are SEHNR and FQNEAQ (reference sequence). V gave up 5 bases and J gave up 6 bases, with 15 bases separating them. The CDR3 sequence: CASSPKEAVDTQYF. The CDR3 DNA reads TGTGCCAGCAGCCCGAAAGAGGCGGTGGATACGCAGTATTTT.

The gene calls are TRBV9 and TRBJ2-2; TRBD2 matches at 12 bases. This CDR3 has 16 residues. V gave up 0 bases and J gave up 7 bases; unmatched junction bases: 4. The germline V gene encodes CDR1 SGDLS and CDR2 YYNGEE. The CDR3 nucleotides read TGTGCCAGCAGCGTAGCCACTAGCGGGGGGATCGGGGAGCTGTTTTTT. The encoded protein is CASSVATSGGIGELFF.

This chain connects TRBV5-4 to TRBJ2-7; D remains unclear. Germline assignment: CDR1 SGHNT and CDR2 YYREEE (reference sequence). The CDR3 contains 14 residues. V dropped 1 base and J dropped 2 bases, with 10 bases sitting between them. The chain's CDR3 is CASSLSGDPYEQYF. Written as DNA, the CDR3 is TGTGCCAGCAGCTTGTCGGGTGATCCCTACGAGCAGTACTTC. Looking up the rest from reference TRBV5-4 and TRBJ2-7 gives the full variable domain: ETGVTQSPTHLIKTRGQQVTLRCSSQSGHNTVSWYQQALGQGPQFIFQYYREEENGRGNFPPRFSGLQFPNYSSELNVNALELDDSALYLCASSLSGDPYEQYFGPGTRLTVT.

This clone was detected once. J is TRBJ1-5 and V is TRBV29-1; the D gene is possibly TRBD1 (6 bases). V was pared by 4 bases and J by 4 bases, with 11 bases between. Germline V gene sequence: CDR1 SQVTM, CDR2 ANQGSEA. CDR3 length: 13 amino acids. CDR3 region: CSVAGTPNQPQHF. Written as DNA, the CDR3 is TGCAGCGTTGCGGGGACACCGAATCAGCCCCAGCATTTT.

This clone was detected only once. This chain links TRBV19 with TRBJ2-3, with a possible D match to TRBD2 (5 bases). The V gene lost 3 bases and the J gene lost 0 bases, with 16 bases spanning the gap. The CDR3 has 17 amino acids. Germline CDR1 reads LNHDA; CDR2 reads SQIVND (reference sequence). For the CDR3, the DNA is TGTGCCAGTAGTATTAGGTTCGGCGGGCGAAGCACAGATACGCAGTATTTT. This encodes CASSIRFGGRSTDTQYF.